This T cell receptor (beta chain) was observed in a study of blood T cell repertoires in COVID-19. On the study more broadly: Material from acute and convalescent COVID-19 was sourced from the United States, Italy and Spain. PBMCs, B-cell-depleted T cells, or T cells were the source of the cDNA or gDNA that made up the material.

As handled by the study authors: Estimates of nucleated cell counts were drawn from the amplification of reference gene primers. Here immunoSEQ multiplex PCR was the method, and the copy in TCRdb shows in-frame clones only, minus some. V, J and clone size derive from that table, while D and trimming were established from the DNA sequence. Counted here are roughly 230,000 clones, about 86% occurring once; the ten biggest clones make up 4.4%. This receptor was identified in a middle-aged man with active or convalescent COVID-19. Sequencing used peripheral blood.

The CDR3 sequence: CASSQGLATGELFF. The CDR3 region has the DNA TGTGCCAGCAGCCAAGGACTAGCGACCGGGGAGCTGTTTTTT. V and J are TRBV3-1 (or the pseudogene TRBV3-2) and TRBJ2-2; 8 bases are shared with TRBD2. Germline V CDR1 and CDR2: LGHDT, YNNKEL (reference sequence). The CDR3 covers 14 residues. V dropped 1 base and J dropped 5; count of bases not matched to a gene: 0.